These 25 T cell receptor beta chains originate from one sample sequenced in a study of shared clonotypes between healthy human individuals. The data were produced by immunoSEQ multiplex PCR, yet TCRdb's version contains in-frame clones alone and is incomplete. This sample has approximately 2.5 million clones, with roughly nine tenths found just once. The specimen was naive CD4+ T cells sorted from blood. Stated subset: CD45RA+ positively selected. The receptor set was obtained from a man aged 18-30 years in good health.

Remarks on this clone: This same CDR3 is encoded by further DNA sequences in the sample. The V call is TRBV6-5, the J call TRBJ2-1; D is unresolved. V lost 0 bases, J lost 10 bases, and 10 bases lay in between. This CDR3 has 13 residues. CDR1 is MNHEY and CDR2 is SVGAGI in the germline V gene. CDR3: CASSYSSSNEQFF. The DNA for the CDR3 is TGTGCCAGCAGTTACTCGTCCTCTAACGAGCAGTTCTTC.

J is TRBJ1-6 and V is TRBV11-1, with TRBD1 identical over 10 bases. Losses at the gene ends were 11 bases for V and 4 bases for J; bases not matched to a gene: 20. Germline lookup yields CDR1 SGHAT and CDR2 FQDESV (reference sequence). The CDR3 has 19 amino acids. CDR3 sequence: CARKEEGQGSFTYNSPLHF. For the CDR3, the DNA is TGTGCCCGAAAGGAGGAGGGACAGGGGAGTTTCACATATAATTCACCCCTCCACTTT.

J is TRBJ2-7 and V is TRBV5-1; 7 bases fit TRBD1. The CDR3 covers 15 residues. Looked up from germline, CDR1 is SGHRS and CDR2 is YFSETQ. The V gene end was trimmed by 4 bases and the J gene end by 1 base; junction bases not matched to a gene: 8. The CDR3 here is CASSVRTGESYEQYF. CDR3 sequence (DNA): TGCGCCAGCAGCGTCCGGACAGGAGAATCCTACGAGCAGTACTTC.

A remark on this clone: The sample contains more than one DNA sequence encoding this CDR3. The V call is TRBV5-1, the J call TRBJ2-3; D gene ambiguous. CDR1 is SGHRS, CDR2 YFSETQ, per germline. The length of the CDR3 is 13 residues. V was trimmed by 3 bases and J by 2 bases, leaving 7 bases between them. The CDR3: CASSSQATDTQYF. CDR3 nucleotides: TGCGCCAGCAGCTCGCAGGCCACAGATACGCAGTATTTT.

The chain is built from TRBV19 and TRBJ1-6, with D uncertain. This CDR3 has 15 amino acids. The V end was cut by 5 bases, the J end by 7 bases, with 15 bases between. Germline V lookup: CDR1 LNHDA, CDR2 SQIVND (reference sequence). Here the CDR3 reads CASSPPNSDNSPLHF. Written as DNA, the CDR3 is TGTGCCAGTAGTCCGCCCAACTCGGACAATTCACCCCTCCACTTT.

The chain links TRBV30 to TRBJ2-5; D possibly corresponds to TRBD1 (5 bases). The CDR3 runs 13 residues. The germline V gene encodes CDR1 GTSNPN and CDR2 SVGIG (reference sequence). The V gene lost 2 bases and the J gene lost 4 bases, with 11 bases spanning the gap. The CDR3 protein is CAWSRTTGETQYF. In DNA form, the CDR3 reads TGTGCCTGGAGTCGAACCACAGGAGAGACCCAGTACTTC.

This chain joins TRBV9 and TRBJ1-2; tentative D call: TRBD1 (5 bases). V lost 4 bases, J lost 5 bases, and 12 bases lay in between. Germline V gives CDR1 SGDLS, CDR2 YYNGEE. The CDR3 runs 13 residues. The CDR3: CASSLFGGYGYTF. CDR3 DNA: TGTGCCAGCAGCTTATTTGGGGGGTATGGCTACACCTTC. The full variable domain, rest sourced from reference TRBV9 and TRBJ1-2, is DSGVTQTPKHLITATGQRVTLRCSPRSGDLSVYWYQQSLDQGLQFLIQYYNGEERAKGNILERFSAQQFPDLHSELNLSSLELGDSALYFCASSLFGGYGYTFGSGTRLTVV.

V and J are TRBV6-1 and TRBJ2-7; a possible D gene is TRBD2 (6 bases). Trimming cost V 6 bases and J 6 bases, with 12 bases left between them. CDR3 length: 12 residues. Germline loops: CDR1 MNHNS, CDR2 SASEGT. CDR3 region: CASRGRLGEQYF. The CDR3 DNA follows: TGTGCCAGCAGGGGTCGACTAGGCGAGCAGTACTTC.

CDR3: CASSLDNGRGELFF. The CDR3 region has the DNA TGTGCCAGCAGCTTAGATAATGGTCGGGGGGAGCTGTTTTTT. The V gene is TRBV11-2, the J gene TRBJ2-2; D gene unclear. The CDR3 sequence is 14 residues long. CDR1 and CDR2 from the germline V gene are SGHAT and FQNNGV. V shed 0 bases and J shed 8 bases, with 10 bases lying between them.

Worth noting for this clone: Germline and junction disagree at one end, which may indicate a read error. This chain joins TRBV6-5 and TRBJ2-5, with 7 bases aligning to TRBD1. The CDR3 contains 12 residues. Germline V CDR1 and CDR2: MNHEY, SVGAGI. The CDR3 region is CASSCPTGTSNF. The CDR3 DNA reads TGTGCCAGCAGTTGCCCGACAGGGACCTCCAACTTC.

This chain links TRBV6-5 with TRBJ2-7; D tentatively reads TRBD1 or TRBD2 (6 bases each). Germline V lookup: CDR1 MNHEY, CDR2 SVGAGI. Trimming pared 5 bases from V and 5 bases from J, leaving 16 bases between. This CDR3 has 14 residues. The CDR3 loop reads CASSRGLGVDEQYF. CDR3 DNA: TGTGCCAGCAGTCGGGGGCTTGGGGTGGACGAGCAGTACTTC.

This clone was seen a few times. The V call is TRBV30, the J call TRBJ1-1; D may be TRBD1 (6 bases). Germline-derived CDR1 and CDR2 are GTSNPN and SVGIG (reference sequence). The V end lost 2 bases, the J end lost 10 bases, and 14 bases lay between the germline ends. The length of the CDR3 is 12 residues. The CDR3 sequence is CAWSPLGGAAFF. Here the CDR3 DNA reads TGTGCCTGGAGTCCCCTGGGGGGGGCAGCTTTCTTT.

This sequence joins TRBV29-1 and TRBJ2-5; the D is unclear. The CDR3 runs to 14 residues. The germline CDR1 and CDR2 sequences are SQVTM and ANQGSEA. V was cut by 1 base and J by 1 base, with 10 bases left in between. The CDR3 is CSVEARLSQETQYF. CDR3 sequence (DNA): TGCAGCGTTGAAGCGCGACTGTCCCAAGAGACCCAGTACTTC.

J is TRBJ2-5 and V is TRBV4-1; 8 bases map to TRBD1. CDR1 and CDR2 (germline): MGHRA, YSYEKL. J was trimmed by 7 bases and V by 6 bases; bases with no gene match: 10. CDR3 size: 14 residues. The CDR3 loop reads CASRGQAVFGTQYF. CDR3 DNA: TGCGCCAGCAGGGGACAGGCTGTCTTCGGGACCCAGTACTTC.

This clone was observed a handful of times. V gene TRBV11-2 combines with J gene TRBJ1-1, with TRBD1 as a possible D gene (6 bases). CDR1 and CDR2 (germline): SGHAT, FQNNGV. The CDR3 is 14 residues long. Trimming stripped 6 bases from V and 1 base from J, with 12 bases between. CDR3 region: CASRRDTANTEAFF. CDR3 in DNA: TGTGCCAGCAGAAGGGACACCGCGAACACTGAAGCTTTCTTT.

This chain uses TRBV6-1 with TRBJ1-4; D is undetermined. CDR1 is MNHNS and CDR2 is SASEGT in the germline V gene. The CDR3 has 14 residues. Trimming left V 4 bases short and J 8 bases short, with 14 bases between. The CDR3, as DNA: TGTGCCAGCAGTGTCCTTACCTCCGGGGAAAAACTGTTTTTT. Its protein product is CASSVLTSGEKLFF.

The chain employs TRBV7-8 and TRBJ2-5; weak D call: TRBD1 (6 bases). Germline V gives CDR1 SGHVS, CDR2 FQNEAQ. With 5 bases removed from V and 4 bases from J, the gap between germline ends came to 17 bases. The CDR3 consists of 15 residues. CDR3 amino acids: CASSPSPRGGETQYF. The CDR3 nucleotides read TGTGCCAGCAGCCCTAGCCCCAGGGGCGGAGAGACCCAGTACTTC.

The chain employs TRBV23-1 and TRBJ2-3, with D possibly matching TRBD1 (6 bases). TRBV23-1 is an ORF for which the function is uncertain. V shed 3 bases and J shed 2 bases, with 9 bases lying between them. This CDR3 has 14 residues. CDR3 region: CASSHNRDTDTQYF. The CDR3 DNA reads TGCGCCAGCAGTCACAACAGGGACACAGATACGCAGTATTTT.

V and J are TRBV6-6 and TRBJ2-7, with 8 nucleotides matching TRBD1. Trimming cost V 6 bases and J 6 bases; bases outside gene matches: 7. Germline assignment: CDR1 MNHNY and CDR2 SVGAGI (reference sequence). The CDR3 sequence is 13 residues long. The CDR3 reads CASRRQGRGEQYF. The CDR3 DNA follows: TGTGCCAGCAGACGACAGGGGAGAGGCGAGCAGTACTTC.

The chain joins TRBV2 to TRBJ2-7, with D perhaps TRBD1 (5 bases). From germline, CDR1 is SNHLY and CDR2 FYNNEI. V was pared by 6 bases and J by 7 bases, with 13 bases between. This CDR3 is built from 12 residues. Written as DNA, the CDR3 is TGTGCCAGCAGGACAGACAGTGAGGAGCAGTACTTC. It codes for CASRTDSEEQYF.

In its sample, this clone was seen once. The V and J genes are TRBV5-1 and TRBJ1-1, with TRBD1 as a possible D gene (5 bases). Per the germline V gene, CDR1 is SGHRS and CDR2 is YFSETQ. Deletions cut 2 bases from V and 3 bases from J, with 14 bases between. This CDR3 is built from 15 residues. The CDR3 DNA is TGCGCCAGCAGCTTCGATGGGGGTGGCGACACTGAAGCTTTCTTT. Translation gives CASSFDGGGDTEAFF.

V gene TRBV29-1 combines with J gene TRBJ1-2; 7 bases match TRBD1. V trimming: 8 bases; J trimming: 2 bases; junction bases outside the gene matches: 11. The length of the CDR3 is 14 residues. Germline loops: CDR1 SQVTM, CDR2 ANQGSEA. The CDR3 sequence is CSTYSGTVNYGYTF. Written as DNA, the CDR3 is TGCAGCACTTACTCCGGGACAGTGAACTATGGCTACACCTTC.

This clone is a singleton in its sample. The chain is built from TRBV6-5 and TRBJ2-7; weak D call: TRBD1 (5 bases). Germline CDR1 reads MNHEY; CDR2 reads SVGAGI. The CDR3 contains 15 residues. The V end lost 6 bases, the J end lost 2 bases, and 17 bases lay between the germline ends. CDR3 coding DNA: TGTGCCAGCAGCTCTCTCCCGACAGCAGCCTACGAGCAGTACTTC. This translates into CASSSLPTAAYEQYF.

The rearrangement joins TRBV2 to TRBJ1-5; D might be TRBD1 (6 bases). Germline CDR1 reads SNHLY; CDR2 reads FYNNEI. Trimming cost V 6 bases and J 0 bases, with 12 bases left between them. The CDR3 sequence is 15 residues long. The CDR3 nucleotides are TGTGCCAGCAGGGAACAGGGCTATAGCAATCAGCCCCAGCATTTT. Translation: CASREQGYSNQPQHF.

V is TRBV9 and J is TRBJ1-2, with D unresolved. Germline V gene lookup returns CDR1 SGDLS and CDR2 YYNGEE. V was cut by 1 base and J by 0 bases, with 4 bases left in between. The CDR3 covers 13 residues. Here the CDR3 reads CASSVSANYGYTF. For the CDR3, the DNA is TGTGCCAGCAGCGTATCAGCTAACTATGGCTACACCTTC.